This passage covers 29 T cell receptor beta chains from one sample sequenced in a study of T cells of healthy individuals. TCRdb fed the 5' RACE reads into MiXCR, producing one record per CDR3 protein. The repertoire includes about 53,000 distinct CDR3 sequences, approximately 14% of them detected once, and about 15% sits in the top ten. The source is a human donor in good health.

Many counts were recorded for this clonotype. The CDR3 DNA follows: TGTGCCAGCAGCCATGAGCCTACTAGCACAGATACGCAGTATTTT. Encoded protein: CASSHEPTSTDTQYF. The rearrangement uses TRBV4-2 and TRBJ2-3; D not resolved. The germline V gene encodes CDR1 LGHNA and CDR2 YNFKEQ. The CDR3 has 15 residues. The germline V and J ends were trimmed by 3 bases and 0 bases, with 10 bases remaining between them.

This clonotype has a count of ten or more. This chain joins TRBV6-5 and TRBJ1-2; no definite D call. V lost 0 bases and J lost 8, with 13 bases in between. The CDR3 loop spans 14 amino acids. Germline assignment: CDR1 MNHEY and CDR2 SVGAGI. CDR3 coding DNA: TGTGCCAGCAGTTACTCGGGCTCGGGGAGGGGCTACACCTTC. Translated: CASSYSGSGRGYTF.

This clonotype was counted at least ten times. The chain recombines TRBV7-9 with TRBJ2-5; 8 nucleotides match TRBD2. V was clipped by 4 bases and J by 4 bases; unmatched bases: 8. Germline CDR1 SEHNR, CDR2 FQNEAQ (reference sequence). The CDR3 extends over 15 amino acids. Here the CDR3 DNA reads TGTGCCAGCAGCTCGCACGGGGGGGCCGGAGAGACCCAGTACTTC. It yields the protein CASSSHGGAGETQYF.

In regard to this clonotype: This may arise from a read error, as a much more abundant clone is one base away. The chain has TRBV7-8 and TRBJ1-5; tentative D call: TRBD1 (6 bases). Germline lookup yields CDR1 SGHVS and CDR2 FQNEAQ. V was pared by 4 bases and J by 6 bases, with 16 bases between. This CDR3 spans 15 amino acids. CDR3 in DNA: TGTGCCAGCAGCTACAGGGACGGGGATTTTCAGCCCCAGCATTTT. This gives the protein CASSYRDGDFQPQHF. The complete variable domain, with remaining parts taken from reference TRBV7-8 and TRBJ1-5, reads GAGVSQSPRYKVAKRGQDVALRCDPISGHVSLFWYQQALGQGPEFLTYFQNEAQLDKSGLPSDRFFAERPEGSVSTLKIQRTQQEDSAVYLCASSYRDGDFQPQHFGDGTRLSIL.

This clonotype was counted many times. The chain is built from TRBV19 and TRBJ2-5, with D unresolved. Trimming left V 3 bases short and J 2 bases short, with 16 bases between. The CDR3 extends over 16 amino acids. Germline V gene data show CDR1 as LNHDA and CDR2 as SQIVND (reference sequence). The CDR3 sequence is CASSMGQVLIQETQYF. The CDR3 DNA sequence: TGTGCCAGTAGTATGGGTCAGGTCTTGATTCAAGAGACCCAGTACTTC.

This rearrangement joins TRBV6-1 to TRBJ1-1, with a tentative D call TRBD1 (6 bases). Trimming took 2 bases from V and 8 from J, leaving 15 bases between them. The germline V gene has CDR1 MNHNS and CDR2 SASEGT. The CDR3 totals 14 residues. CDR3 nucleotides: TGTGCCAGCAGTGAATGGACAGCCCGGGGGGAAGCTTTCTTT. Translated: CASSEWTARGEAFF.

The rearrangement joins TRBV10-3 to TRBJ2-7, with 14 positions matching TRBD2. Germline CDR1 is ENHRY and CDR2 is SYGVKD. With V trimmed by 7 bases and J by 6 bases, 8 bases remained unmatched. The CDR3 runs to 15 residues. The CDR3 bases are TGTGCCATCACCACCTCGGGACTAGCGGGAGTCGAGCAGTACTTC. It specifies CAITTSGLAGVEQYF.

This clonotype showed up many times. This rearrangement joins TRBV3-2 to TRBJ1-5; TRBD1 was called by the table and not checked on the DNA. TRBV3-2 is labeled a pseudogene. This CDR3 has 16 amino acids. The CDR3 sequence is CASSRPPQGCNQPQHF. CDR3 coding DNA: TGTGCCAGCAGCCGTCCCCCACAGGGGTGCAATCAGCCCCAGCATTTT.

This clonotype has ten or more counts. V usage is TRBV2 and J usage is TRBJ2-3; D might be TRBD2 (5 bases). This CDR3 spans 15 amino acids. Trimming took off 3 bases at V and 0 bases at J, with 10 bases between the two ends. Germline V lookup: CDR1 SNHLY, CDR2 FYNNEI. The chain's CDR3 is CASSERATSTDTQYF. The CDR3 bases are TGTGCCAGCAGTGAGAGGGCCACTAGCACAGATACGCAGTATTTT.

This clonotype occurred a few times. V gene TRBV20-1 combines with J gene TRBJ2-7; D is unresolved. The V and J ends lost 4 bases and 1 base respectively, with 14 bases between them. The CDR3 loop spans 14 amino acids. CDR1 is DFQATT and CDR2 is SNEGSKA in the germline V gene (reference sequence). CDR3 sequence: CSATTFRRSYEQYF. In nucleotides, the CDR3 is TGCAGTGCTACGACGTTTCGGCGGTCCTACGAGCAGTACTTC.

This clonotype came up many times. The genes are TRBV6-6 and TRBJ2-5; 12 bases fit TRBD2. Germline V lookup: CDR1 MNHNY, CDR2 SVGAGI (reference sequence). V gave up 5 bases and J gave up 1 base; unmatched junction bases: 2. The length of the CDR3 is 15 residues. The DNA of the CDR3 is TGTGCCAGCAGTACGACTAGCGGGGGCCAAGAGACCCAGTACTTC. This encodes CASSTTSGGQETQYF.

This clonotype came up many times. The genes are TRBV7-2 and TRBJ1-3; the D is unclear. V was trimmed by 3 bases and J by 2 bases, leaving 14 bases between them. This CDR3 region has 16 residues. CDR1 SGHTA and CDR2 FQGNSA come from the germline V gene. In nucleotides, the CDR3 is TGTGCCAGCAGCTTGGTGTCAGGCAGGACTGGAAACACCATATATTTT. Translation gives CASSLVSGRTGNTIYF.

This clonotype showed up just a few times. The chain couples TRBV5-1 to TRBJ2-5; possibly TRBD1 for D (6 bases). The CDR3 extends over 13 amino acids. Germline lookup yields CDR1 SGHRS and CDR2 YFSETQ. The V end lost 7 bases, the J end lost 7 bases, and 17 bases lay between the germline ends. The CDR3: CASVGHTGGTQYF. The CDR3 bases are TGCGCCAGCGTGGGACATACCGGAGGGACCCAGTACTTC.

CDR3 DNA: TGTGCCAGCAGCGAATTCGGGGAGGCTAGCGGGGGTAATGAGCAGTTCTTC. It is translated as CASSEFGEASGGNEQFF. The chain couples TRBV9 to TRBJ2-1, with TRBD2 identical over 10 bases. The CDR3 sequence is 17 residues long. With 3 bases clipped from V and 7 bases from J, the junction kept 13 bases outside the gene matches. Germline CDR1 SGDLS, CDR2 YYNGEE.

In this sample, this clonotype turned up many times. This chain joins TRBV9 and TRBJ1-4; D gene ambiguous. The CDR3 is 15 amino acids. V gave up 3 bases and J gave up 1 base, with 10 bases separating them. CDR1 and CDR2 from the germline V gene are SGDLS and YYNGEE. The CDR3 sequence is CASSAWTGTNEKLFF. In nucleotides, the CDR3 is TGTGCCAGCAGCGCATGGACGGGAACTAATGAAAAACTGTTTTTT.

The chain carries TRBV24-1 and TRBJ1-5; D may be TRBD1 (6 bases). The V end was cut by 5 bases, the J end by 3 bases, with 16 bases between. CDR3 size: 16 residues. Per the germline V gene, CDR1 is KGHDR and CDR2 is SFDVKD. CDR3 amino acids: CATSGPGQKANQPQHF. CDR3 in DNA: TGTGCCACCAGTGGTCCGGGACAAAAGGCCAATCAGCCCCAGCATTTT.

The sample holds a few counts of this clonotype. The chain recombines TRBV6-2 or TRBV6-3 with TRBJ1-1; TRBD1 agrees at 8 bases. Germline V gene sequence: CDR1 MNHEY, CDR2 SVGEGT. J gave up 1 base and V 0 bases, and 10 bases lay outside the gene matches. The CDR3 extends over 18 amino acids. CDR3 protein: CASSYSRRTGRANTEAFF. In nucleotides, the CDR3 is TGTGCCAGCAGTTACTCGAGGCGGACAGGGAGGGCGAACACTGAAGCTTTCTTT.

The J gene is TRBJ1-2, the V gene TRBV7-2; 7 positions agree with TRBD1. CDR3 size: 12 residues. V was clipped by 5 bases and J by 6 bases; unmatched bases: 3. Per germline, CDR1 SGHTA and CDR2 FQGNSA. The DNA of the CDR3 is TGTGCCAGCAGCATGGACAGGCATGGCTACACCTTC. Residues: CASSMDRHGYTF.

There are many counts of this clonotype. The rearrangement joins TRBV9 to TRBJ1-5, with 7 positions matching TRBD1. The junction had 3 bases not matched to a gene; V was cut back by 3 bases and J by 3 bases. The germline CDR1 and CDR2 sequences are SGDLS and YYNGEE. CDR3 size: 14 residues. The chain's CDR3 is CASSAGTVNQPQHF. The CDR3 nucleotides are TGTGCCAGCAGCGCCGGGACAGTCAATCAGCCCCAGCATTTT.

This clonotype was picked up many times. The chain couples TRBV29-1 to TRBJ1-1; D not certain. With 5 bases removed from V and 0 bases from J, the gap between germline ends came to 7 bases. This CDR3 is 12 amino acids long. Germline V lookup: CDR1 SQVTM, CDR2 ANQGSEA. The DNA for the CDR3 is TGCAGCGTTCAGAGACTGAACACTGAAGCTTTCTTT. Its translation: CSVQRLNTEAFF.

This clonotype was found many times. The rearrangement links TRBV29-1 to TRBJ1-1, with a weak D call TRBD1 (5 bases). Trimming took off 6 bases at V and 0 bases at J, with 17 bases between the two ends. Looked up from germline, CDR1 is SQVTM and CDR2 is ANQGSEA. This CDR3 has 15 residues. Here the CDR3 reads CSVSLRQGVNTEAFF. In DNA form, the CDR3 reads TGCAGCGTGTCGCTTCGCCAGGGAGTGAACACTGAAGCTTTCTTT.

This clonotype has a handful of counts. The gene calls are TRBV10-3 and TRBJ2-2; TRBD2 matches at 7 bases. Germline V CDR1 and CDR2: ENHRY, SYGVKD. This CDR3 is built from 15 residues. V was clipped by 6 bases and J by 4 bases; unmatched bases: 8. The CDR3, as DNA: TGTGCCATCAGCGAGCCCGGGGGGACCACCGGGGAGCTGTTTTTT. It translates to CAISEPGGTTGELFF.

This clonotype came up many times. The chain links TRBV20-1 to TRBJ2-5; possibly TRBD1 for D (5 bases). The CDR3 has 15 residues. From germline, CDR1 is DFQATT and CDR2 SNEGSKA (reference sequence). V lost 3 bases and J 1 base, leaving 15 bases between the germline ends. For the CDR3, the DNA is TGCAGTGCTAGCTCTTCAGGGTATTTCCAAGAGACCCAGTACTTC. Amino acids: CSASSSGYFQETQYF.

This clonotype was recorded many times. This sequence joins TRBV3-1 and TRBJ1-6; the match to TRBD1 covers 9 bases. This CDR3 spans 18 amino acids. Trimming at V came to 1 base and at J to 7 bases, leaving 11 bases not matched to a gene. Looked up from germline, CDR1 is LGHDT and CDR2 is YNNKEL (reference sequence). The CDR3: CASSQVHTGGAWNSPLHF. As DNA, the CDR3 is TGTGCCAGCAGCCAAGTTCATACAGGGGGCGCGTGGAATTCACCCCTCCACTTT.

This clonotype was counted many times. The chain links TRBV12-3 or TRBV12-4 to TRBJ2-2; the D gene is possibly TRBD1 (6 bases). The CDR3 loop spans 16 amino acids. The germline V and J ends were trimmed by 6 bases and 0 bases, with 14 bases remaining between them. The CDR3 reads CASRRGTLANTGELFF. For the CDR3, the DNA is TGTGCCAGCAGACGAGGGACACTTGCGAACACCGGGGAGCTGTTTTTT.

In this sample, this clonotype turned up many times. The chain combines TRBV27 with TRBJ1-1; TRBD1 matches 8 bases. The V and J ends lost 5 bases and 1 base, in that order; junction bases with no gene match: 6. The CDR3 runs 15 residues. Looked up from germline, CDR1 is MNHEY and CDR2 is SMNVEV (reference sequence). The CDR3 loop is CASSPPGTGNTEAFF. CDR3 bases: TGTGCCAGCAGTCCTCCCGGGACAGGGAACACTGAAGCTTTCTTT.

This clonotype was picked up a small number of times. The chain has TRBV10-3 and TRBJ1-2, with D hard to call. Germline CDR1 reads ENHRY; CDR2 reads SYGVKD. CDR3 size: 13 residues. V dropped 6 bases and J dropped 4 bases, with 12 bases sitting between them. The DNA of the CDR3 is TGTGCCATCAGCCCCGACTCTCCCTATGGCTACACCTTC. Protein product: CAISPDSPYGYTF.

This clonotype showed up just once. The CDR3 here is CASSVAGQYEQYF. The CDR3 DNA sequence: TGTGCCAGCAGCGTAGCGGGGCAATACGAGCAGTACTTC. The V and J genes are TRBV9 and TRBJ2-7; the D call may be TRBD1 or TRBD2 (5 bases each). The ends were cut back, 0 bases at V and 4 bases at J, with 8 bases in the middle. From germline, CDR1 is SGDLS and CDR2 YYNGEE. The CDR3 loop spans 13 amino acids.

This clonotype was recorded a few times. DNA of the CDR3: TGTGCCAGCAGCTTGGGACCGCACAGCATTCTAACCCTGGACTCCTACGAGCAGTACTTC. Translation gives CASSLGPHSILTLDSYEQYF. The chain couples TRBV5-4 to TRBJ2-7; D call uncertain. Trimming pared 0 bases from V and 0 bases from J, leaving 25 bases between. This CDR3 contains 20 residues. CDR1 and CDR2 from the germline V gene are SGHNT and YYREEE (reference sequence).